Below are 13 T cell receptor beta chains sequenced from a single sample in a study of T-cell reconstitution after alpha-beta-depleted transplantation in children (dated by TCRdb to the mid-2010s). Libraries were constructed by PCR. Sequencing took place on an Illumina HiSeq 2500. TCR library preparation used molecular barcoding, with unique molecular identifiers applied to normalize quantification of the TCRbeta repertoire. Starting from the raw public reads, TCRdb applied fastp trimming at Q25, assembled clones with MiXCR and retained in-frame beta chains. When rows share a CDR3 protein, they turn into one entry using the most common DNA and genes. The table for this sample lists about 240,000 distinct CDR3 sequences; more than 10% of them were counted only once. Jointly, the top ten make up 2.6% of the sample. Sequenced material: PBMCs from the stem cell graft donor, taken from the stem cell graft. Every receptor here comes from a human donor who donated a stem cell graft to a child with acute lymphoblastic leukemia.

This clonotype was observed many times. V gene TRBV2 combines with J gene TRBJ2-1, with TRBD2 matching 9 bases. With V trimmed by 6 bases and J by 0 bases, 6 bases remained unmatched. There are 16 residues in the CDR3. Germline V gene lookup returns CDR1 SNHLY and CDR2 FYNNEI. As DNA, the CDR3 is TGTGCCAGCAGAGACCTTAGCGGGAGCTCCTACAATGAGCAGTTCTTC. It is translated as CASRDLSGSSYNEQFF.

This clonotype was counted many times. The chain couples TRBV7-2 to TRBJ1-4; D remains ambiguous. The CDR3 is 15 amino acids. The germline V and J ends were trimmed by 1 base and 4 bases, with 10 bases remaining between them. Germline CDR1 reads SGHTA; CDR2 reads FQGNSA. The CDR3, as DNA: TGTGCCAGCAGCTTAGGCGGCCAGGTTAATGAAAAACTGTTTTTT. Protein product: CASSLGGQVNEKLFF.

The V call is TRBV6-1, the J call TRBJ1-5, with 9 nucleotides matching TRBD1. V dropped 4 bases and J dropped 5; count of bases not matched to a gene: 3. The CDR3 loop spans 14 amino acids. Germline lookup yields CDR1 MNHNS and CDR2 SASEGT. DNA of the CDR3: TGTGCCAGCAGTGGGACAGGGGAGTATCAGCCCCAGCATTTT. It encodes CASSGTGEYQPQHF.

Within the sample, this clonotype is medium-sized (0.01 to 0.1%). The chain carries TRBV6-5 and TRBJ2-3; 10 nucleotides align to TRBD2. Germline V gives CDR1 MNHEY, CDR2 SVGAGI. After removal of 4 bases from V and 1 base from J, the junction contained 5 bases not matched to a gene. The CDR3 sequence is 16 residues long. The CDR3 DNA reads as TGTGCCAGCAGTTCCACCCTAGCGGGAGGCACAGATACGCAGTATTTT. Its translation: CASSSTLAGGTDTQYF.

This clonotype was detected many times. The gene calls are TRBV3-1 and TRBJ2-7; no definite D call. Trimming cost V 0 bases and J 2 bases, with 5 bases left between them. The CDR3 length is 13 residues. Germline-derived CDR1 and CDR2 are LGHDT and YNNKEL (reference sequence). The DNA for the CDR3 is TGTGCCAGCAGCCAAGAGCTAGCCTACGAGCAGTACTTC. This encodes CASSQELAYEQYF.

Ten or more counts support this clonotype. This rearrangement joins TRBV27 to TRBJ2-4; TRBD2 aligns across 11 bases. CDR1 and CDR2 from the germline V gene are MNHEY and SMNVEV (reference sequence). The CDR3 length is 17 residues. The V gene end was trimmed by 2 bases and the J gene end by 9 bases; junction bases not matched to a gene: 12. In DNA form, the CDR3 reads TGTGCCAGCAGTTTACTAGTTAGCGGGGGGGTTTTGAGCATTCAGTACTTC. Amino acid sequence: CASSLLVSGGVLSIQYF.

This clonotype has a count of ten or more. The gene calls are TRBV29-1 and TRBJ2-2; TRBD2 aligns across 10 bases. Germline V gene sequence: CDR1 SQVTM, CDR2 ANQGSEA. V shed 5 bases, J shed 6 bases, and the junction held 6 bases outside the gene matches. The CDR3 extends over 14 amino acids. CDR3 amino acids: CSVSAGGFAGELFF. Here the CDR3 DNA reads TGCAGCGTTTCAGCGGGAGGGTTCGCCGGGGAGCTGTTTTTT.

This clonotype was detected ten times or more. The chain combines TRBV28 with TRBJ2-5; D unresolved. Trimming removed 4 bases from V and 0 bases from J, with 18 bases in between. Germline V gene data show CDR1 as MDHEN and CDR2 as SYDVKM. This CDR3 comprises 17 residues. CDR3 sequence: CASSWDGFLADQETQYF. In DNA, the CDR3 is TGTGCCAGCAGTTGGGATGGCTTTTTGGCGGACCAAGAGACCCAGTACTTC.

A note on this clonotype: This may arise from a read error, as a much more abundant clone is one base away. The rearrangement links TRBV5-6 to TRBJ1-1, with D perhaps TRBD1 (5 bases). This CDR3 region has 14 residues. The germline V gene encodes CDR1 SGHDT and CDR2 YYEEEE. CDR3 amino acids: CATSQGNWETEAFF. The CDR3 bases are TGTGCCACCAGCCAGGGAAATTGGGAAACTGAAGCTTTCTTT. Full variable domain (missing parts from reference TRBV5-6 and TRBJ1-1): DAGVTQSPTHLIKTRGQQVTLRCSPKSGHDTVSWYQQALGQGPQFIFQYYEEEERQRGNFPDRFSGHQFPNYSSELNVNALLLGDSALYLCATSQGNWETEAFFGQGTRLTVV.

This clonotype was seen many times. The chain joins TRBV5-5 to TRBJ2-5; possible D gene TRBD1, 5 bases. The CDR3 is made up of 15 amino acids. Germline values: CDR1 SGHKS, CDR2 YYEKEE (reference sequence). Trimming left V 0 bases short and J 2 bases short, with 11 bases between. The CDR3 reads CASSLVTGPQETQYF. CDR3 DNA sequence: TGTGCCAGCAGCTTGGTAACAGGCCCTCAAGAGACCCAGTACTTC.

A note on this clonotype: This could be a read error, since a much larger clone is one nucleotide away. The chain links TRBV6-1 to TRBJ1-5; D unresolved. V was pared by 10 bases and J by 4 bases, with 14 bases between. The CDR3 extends over 13 amino acids. Looked up from germline, CDR1 is MNHNS and CDR2 is SASEGT. CDR3 sequence reads: CAIDLGGNQPQHF. The DNA for the CDR3 is TGTGCCATTGATCTCGGAGGGAATCAGCCCCAGCATTTT.

The CDR3 spells CASSPRDRNSYEQYF. CDR3 DNA: TGTGCCAGCAGCCCCCGGGACAGGAACTCCTACGAGCAGTACTTC. V is TRBV5-5 and J is TRBJ2-7, with 8 bases lining up with TRBD1. Looked up from germline, CDR1 is SGHKS and CDR2 is YYEKEE (reference sequence). The CDR3 runs 15 residues. The J segment lost 0 bases and the V segment lost 4 bases, leaving 6 bases of the junction unmatched.

In this sample, this clonotype turned up many times. V and J are TRBV6-2 or TRBV6-3 and TRBJ1-2, with 8 bases aligning to TRBD1. The CDR3 is made up of 15 amino acids. The germline gives CDR1 MNHEY, CDR2 SVGEGT. Unmatched junction bases numbered 12, after V lost 6 bases and J lost 6 bases. CDR3 bases: TGTGCCAGCAGGACTATGGACAGGGCGCAAGATGGCTACACCTTC. Encoded protein: CASRTMDRAQDGYTF.